The 13 T cell receptor beta chains below all came from one sample that was sequenced in a study of T cell responses to AZD1222 COVID-19 vaccine listed by TCRdb under 2021. Receptor libraries were prepared by the immunoSEQ multiplex PCR assay. TCRdb carries this immuneACCESS record with in-frame sequences only. Its versions omit some clonotypes, under half of them owing to an unresolved V gene in the studies checked, with the rest unexplained. The sample profile shows approximately 98,000 clones; over 85% of them were found once. Of the sample, about 3% falls within the top ten clones. The time point label on this specimen signifies: baseline before first vaccination. The treatment or condition label here, explained by the study, means: meningococcal conjugate vaccine given as trial control. The sequencing here drew on peripheral blood, taken on day 0 of MenACWY control vaccination. These receptors all come from an adult in good health.

This chain connects TRBV6-5 to TRBJ1-3, with D perhaps matching TRBD1 (5 bases). V lost 0 bases and J 4 bases, leaving 13 bases between the germline ends. Germline V gives CDR1 MNHEY, CDR2 SVGAGI. This CDR3 region has 16 residues. This chain's CDR3 is CASSYSYQGLGNTIYF. The CDR3 coding sequence is TGTGCCAGCAGTTACTCATATCAGGGACTCGGAAACACCATATATTTT.

The chain links TRBV7-2 to TRBJ1-2; D may be TRBD1 (6 bases). V was trimmed by 1 base and J by 7 bases, leaving 13 bases between them. CDR1 and CDR2 (germline): SGHTA, FQGNSA. The CDR3 is made up of 14 amino acids. The CDR3 protein is CASSLDRAVRGYTF. The CDR3 DNA is TGTGCCAGCAGCTTAGACAGGGCGGTTCGTGGCTACACCTTC. Filled out from reference TRBV7-2 and TRBJ1-2, the complete variable domain reads GAGVSQSPSNKVTEKGKDVELRCDPISGHTALYWYRQSLGQGLEFLIYFQGNSAPDKSGLPSDRFSAERTGGSVSTLTIQRTQQEDSAVYLCASSLDRAVRGYTFGSGTRLTVV.

This chain joins TRBV5-1 and TRBJ1-5; 9 bases are a match to TRBD1. Trimming took 0 bases from V and 7 from J; bases not matched to a gene: 2. Germline CDR1 is SGHRS and CDR2 is YFSETQ. The CDR3 has 14 residues. Written as DNA, the CDR3 is TGCGCCAGCAGCTTGGGGACAGGGGACCAGCCCCAGCATTTT. It encodes CASSLGTGDQPQHF.

The chain employs TRBV18 and TRBJ2-5; D gene unclear. V dropped 2 bases and J dropped 3 bases, with 10 bases sitting between them. CDR1 is KGHSH, CDR2 LQKENI, per germline. The length of the CDR3 is 14 residues. The CDR3: CASSPIRSKETQYF. The CDR3 DNA follows: TGTGCCAGCTCACCAATTCGTTCGAAAGAGACCCAGTACTTC.

The genes are TRBV7-2 and TRBJ2-7; TRBD2 matches 7 bases. V gave up 3 bases and J gave up 0 bases; unmatched junction bases: 11. The CDR3 length is 17 residues. Germline V gene lookup returns CDR1 SGHTA and CDR2 FQGNSA. CDR3 coding DNA: TGTGCCAGCAGCTTTACGGGGGGACGGACCCTCTCCTACGAGCAGTACTTC. Residues: CASSFTGGRTLSYEQYF.

The rearrangement joins TRBV25-1 to TRBJ1-4; 7 bases agree with TRBD1. Germline V gene sequence: CDR1 MGHDK, CDR2 SYGVNS. The CDR3 is made up of 18 amino acids. The V segment lost 4 bases and the J segment 2 bases; nucleotides outside the gene matches: 13. The CDR3 region is CASSGLRDSGGTNEKLFF. In nucleotides, the CDR3 is TGTGCCAGCAGTGGGTTACGGGACAGCGGAGGGACTAATGAAAAACTGTTTTTT.

The sample holds a few counts of this clone. The J gene is TRBJ1-3, the V gene TRBV30; D uncertain. Trimming left V 0 bases short and J 1 base short, with 1 base between. CDR1 and CDR2 from the germline V gene are GTSNPN and SVGIG (reference sequence). The CDR3 has 12 residues. The CDR3 spells CAWSVSGNTIYF. Here the CDR3 DNA reads TGTGCCTGGAGTGTGTCTGGAAACACCATATATTTT.

This sequence joins TRBV3-1 (or the pseudogene TRBV3-2) and TRBJ2-7; 9 nucleotides line up with TRBD1. J lost 3 bases, V lost 6 bases, and 12 bases had no gene match. The germline V gene encodes CDR1 LGHDT and CDR2 YNNKEL (reference sequence). The CDR3 is 16 residues long. The CDR3 nucleotides are TGTGCCAGCAGGGGGTTGGACAGGGGCGATTTCTACGAGCAGTACTTC. It translates to CASRGLDRGDFYEQYF.

This sequence joins TRBV2 and TRBJ1-2; a weak D match, TRBD1 (5 bases). This CDR3 spans 13 amino acids. V lost 6 bases and J lost 2, with 10 bases in between. Germline-derived CDR1 and CDR2 are SNHLY and FYNNEI. DNA for the CDR3: TGTGCCAGCAGAAGGGACGTCAACTATGGCTACACCTTC. The encoded protein is CASRRDVNYGYTF.

The chain joins TRBV12-5 to TRBJ1-3; tentatively, D is TRBD1 (5 bases). Trimming removed 5 bases from V and 7 bases from J, with 9 bases in between. Germline loops: CDR1 LGHNT, CDR2 FRNRAP. There are 12 residues in the CDR3. The CDR3 reads CASGSDSNTIYF. The CDR3, as DNA: TGTGCTAGTGGTAGTGACAGTAACACCATATATTTT. Based on the CDR3 plus reference TRBV12-5 and TRBJ1-3, the full variable domain is DARVTQTPRHKVTEMGQEVTMRCQPILGHNTVFWYRQTMMQGLELLAYFRNRAPLDDSGMPKDRFSAEMPDATLATLKIQPSEPRDSAVYFCASGSDSNTIYFGEGSWLTVV.

The V call is TRBV7-2, the J call TRBJ2-7; no clear D. This CDR3 is 12 amino acids long. In germline, CDR1 is SGHTA, CDR2 FQGNSA. Trimming shortened V by 5 bases and J by 6 bases, and 11 bases separated the two germline ends. CDR3: CASSARQREQYF. The CDR3 DNA sequence: TGTGCCAGCAGCGCCCGCCAGCGCGAGCAGTACTTC.

This chain joins TRBV18 and TRBJ1-3; D may be TRBD1 (6 bases). The CDR3 contains 14 residues. CDR1 is KGHSH and CDR2 is LQKENI in the germline V gene. The V end was cut by 2 bases, the J end by 8 bases, with 13 bases between. CDR3 DNA sequence: TGTGCCAGCTCACCAACAGGGATTAAAGACACCATATATTTT. This sequence encodes CASSPTGIKDTIYF.

In this sample, this clone turned up a few times. The rearrangement joins TRBV6-2 or TRBV6-3 to TRBJ2-7, with 9 bases fitting TRBD1. The CDR3 extends over 15 amino acids. Germline V gene data show CDR1 as MNHEY and CDR2 as SVGEGT. The junction had 10 bases not matched to a gene; V was cut back by 5 bases and J by 5 bases. This chain's CDR3 is CASSATGTGSHEQYF. In nucleotides, the CDR3 is TGTGCCAGCAGTGCTACCGGGACAGGGTCCCACGAGCAGTACTTC.